Following are 29 T cell receptor beta chains from one sample sequenced in a study of early T cells in non-severe SARS-CoV-2 infection. Using its own MiXCR run on the 5' RACE reads, TCRdb lists one record per CDR3 protein. The table has about 70,000 distinct CDR3 sequences, 12% seen once. The input for sequencing was whole blood, taken at baseline. These TCRs come from an adult who was a healthcare worker with PCR-confirmed SARS-CoV-2 infection or an uninfected control (not recorded which). The donor label of this sample is uncertain.

This clonotype was observed a few times. J is TRBJ1-5 and V is TRBV20-1; D unresolved. CDR1 DFQATT and CDR2 SNEGSKA come from the germline V gene (reference sequence). This CDR3 comprises 14 residues. V dropped 0 bases and J dropped 1 base, with 7 bases sitting between them. CDR3 region: CSARDGGSNQPQHF. Here the CDR3 DNA reads TGCAGTGCTAGAGATGGCGGGAGCAATCAGCCCCAGCATTTT.

The chain's CDR3 is CASSFRGLNYEQYF. The CDR3 DNA is TGTGCCAGCAGCTTCAGGGGGCTAAACTACGAGCAGTACTTC. The genes are TRBV13 and TRBJ2-7; 8 nucleotides align to TRBD1. V shed 3 bases and J 3 bases; nucleotides not matched to a gene: 4. This CDR3 contains 14 residues. CDR1 is PRHDT, CDR2 FYEKMQ, per germline (reference sequence). The full variable domain, rest sourced from reference TRBV13 and TRBJ2-7, is AAGVIQSPRHLIKEKRETATLKCYPIPRHDTVYWYQQGPGQDPQFLISFYEKMQSDKGSIPDRFSAQQFSDYHSELNMSSLELGDSALYFCASSFRGLNYEQYFGPGTRLTVT.

This clonotype was seen only a few times. This chain connects TRBV2 to TRBJ1-1, with a weak D call TRBD1 (5 bases). The CDR3 is 15 residues long. CDR1 and CDR2 from the germline V gene are SNHLY and FYNNEI. The germline V and J ends were trimmed by 4 bases and 1 base, with 13 bases remaining between them. Here the CDR3 DNA reads TGTGCCAGCAGTGCAGCGGGGCGGAAGAACACTGAAGCTTTCTTT. Protein product: CASSAAGRKNTEAFF. The whole variable domain, remainder taken from reference TRBV2 and TRBJ1-1, is EPEVTQTPSHQVTQMGQEVILRCVPISNHLYFYWYRQILGQKVEFLVSFYNNEISEKSEIFDDQFSVERPDGSNFTLKIRSTKLEDSAMYFCASSAAGRKNTEAFFGQGTRLTVV.

This clonotype occurred a few times. The rearrangement uses TRBV5-4 and TRBJ1-2; 10 nucleotides agree with TRBD1. Germline V lookup: CDR1 SGHNT, CDR2 YYREEE (reference sequence). After removal of 0 bases from V and 5 bases from J, the junction contained 7 bases not matched to a gene. The length of the CDR3 is 16 residues. The CDR3 loop is CASSLAPGQGKYGYTF. As DNA, the CDR3 is TGTGCCAGCAGCTTGGCGCCGGGACAGGGGAAGTATGGCTACACCTTC.

This clonotype appeared a few times. The chain uses TRBV11-3 and TRBJ2-7, with D unresolved. Germline assignment: CDR1 SGHNT and CDR2 YENEEA. Trimming took 3 bases from V and 7 from J, leaving 13 bases between them. CDR3 size: 13 residues. The CDR3 nucleotides are TGTGCCAGCAGCTTTGGTATTTCCCGGGAGCAGTACTTC. Its translation: CASSFGISREQYF.

This clonotype was observed a handful of times. Here the CDR3 DNA reads TGTGCCAGCAGCAAAGGGACGTTTAGCTCCTACAATGAGCAGTTCTTC. Translated: CASSKGTFSSYNEQFF. This sequence joins TRBV7-9 and TRBJ2-1, with D possibly being TRBD1 or TRBD2 (5 bases each). The CDR3 contains 16 residues. V was shortened by 5 bases and J by 0 bases, with 14 bases between the two germline ends. In germline, CDR1 is SEHNR, CDR2 FQNEAQ (reference sequence).

V and J are TRBV11-2 and TRBJ2-5, with no clear D. CDR1 and CDR2 (germline): SGHAT, FQNNGV. The CDR3 is 14 residues long. V shed 3 bases and J shed 4 bases, with 12 bases lying between them. The DNA for the CDR3 is TGTGCCAGCAGCTTCTCAGTCCCAGGAGAGACCCAGTACTTC. Its translation: CASSFSVPGETQYF.

This clonotype has just a few counts. The chain couples TRBV5-6 to TRBJ1-2; 7 bases map to TRBD1. The CDR3 sequence is 15 residues long. Germline V gene lookup returns CDR1 SGHDT and CDR2 YYEEEE. V lost 2 bases and J lost 4; bases outside the gene matches: 8. The CDR3 protein is CASSFIGQAIYGYTF. The CDR3 DNA follows: TGTGCCAGCAGCTTTATAGGACAGGCGATCTATGGCTACACCTTC. Supplemented by reference TRBV5-6 and TRBJ1-2, the full variable domain reads DAGVTQSPTHLIKTRGQQVTLRCSPKSGHDTVSWYQQALGQGPQFIFQYYEEEERQRGNFPDRFSGHQFPNYSSELNVNALLLGDSALYLCASSFIGQAIYGYTFGSGTRLTVV.

The sample holds a few counts of this clonotype. V usage is TRBV15 and J usage is TRBJ1-1; D is undetermined. Trimming removed 0 bases from V and 1 base from J, with 6 bases in between. From germline, CDR1 is LNHNV and CDR2 YYDKDF (reference sequence). The CDR3 has 14 amino acids. CDR3 sequence reads: CATSRDFGNTEAFF. The CDR3 nucleotides read TGTGCCACCAGCAGAGATTTCGGGAACACTGAAGCTTTCTTT.

Many counts were recorded for this clonotype. The rearrangement links TRBV11-2 to TRBJ2-5; D call uncertain. The ends were cut back, 4 bases at V and 7 bases at J, with 7 bases in the middle. CDR1 SGHAT and CDR2 FQNNGV come from the germline V gene. CDR3 length: 11 amino acids. The CDR3 here is CASSSLGTQYF. CDR3 bases: TGTGCCAGCAGCTCGCTAGGGACCCAGTACTTC.

This clonotype was detected many times. The chain employs TRBV4-3 and TRBJ2-2; TRBD1 matches at 9 bases. There are 15 residues in the CDR3. The V gene's germline CDR1 is LGHNA and CDR2 YSLEER. J lost 6 bases, V lost 5 bases, and 7 bases had no gene match. The CDR3 DNA reads as TGCGCCAGCAGCACTCGGGACAGGGCCCCCGGGGAGCTGTTTTTT. Translating it yields CASSTRDRAPGELFF.

This clonotype was counted a few times. This sequence joins TRBV29-1 and TRBJ2-3, with D possibly matching TRBD1 (6 bases). Trimming removed 4 bases at V and 4 bases at J, with 18 bases between. CDR3 size: 15 residues. Germline V gene sequence: CDR1 SQVTM, CDR2 ANQGSEA. Written as DNA, the CDR3 is TGCAGCGTTGCGAGGGACACCCAGGGGTCAGATACGCAGTATTTT. The encoded protein is CSVARDTQGSDTQYF.

This chain joins TRBV10-3 and TRBJ1-5; a possible D gene is TRBD1 (5 bases). CDR1 is ENHRY and CDR2 is SYGVKD in the germline V gene. This CDR3 is built from 14 residues. V lost 4 bases, J lost 3 bases, and 10 bases lay in between. The CDR3, as DNA: TGTGCCATCAGTGTAGACAGCTACAATCAGCCCCAGCATTTT. It encodes CAISVDSYNQPQHF.

This clonotype was detected only a few times. This chain connects TRBV15 to TRBJ2-1; D is undetermined. This CDR3 region has 13 residues. Between the trimmed V and J ends, which lost 1 base and 9 bases, there was a span of 10 bases. CDR1 is LNHNV and CDR2 is YYDKDF in the germline V gene (reference sequence). The CDR3 nucleotides are TGTGCCACCAGCAGAGCCCCCGCCGGTGAGCAGTTCTTC. It is translated as CATSRAPAGEQFF.

The sample holds a few counts of this clonotype. The CDR3 DNA sequence: TGTGCCAGCAGGCCGGGACCGTATAGCAATCAGCCCCAGCATTTT. It translates to CASRPGPYSNQPQHF. J is TRBJ1-5 and V is TRBV6-1; D may be TRBD1 (5 bases). Per the germline V gene, CDR1 is MNHNS and CDR2 is SASEGT. Trimming shortened V by 6 bases and J by 0 bases, and 12 bases separated the two germline ends. The CDR3 has 15 amino acids.

The table lists this clonotype with a few counts. V usage is TRBV5-4 and J usage is TRBJ1-2, with TRBD1 identical over 12 bases. The CDR3 spans 15 residues. The V gene end was trimmed by 4 bases and the J gene end by 7 bases; junction bases not matched to a gene: 8. Germline CDR1 is SGHNT and CDR2 is YYREEE (reference sequence). CDR3 nucleotide sequence: TGTGCCAGCAGCCCCCCCGGGACAGGGGGCGGTGGCTACACCTTC. Amino acid sequence: CASSPPGTGGGGYTF.

There are many counts of this clonotype. This chain uses TRBV14 with TRBJ2-7, with a tentative D call TRBD1 (6 bases). Germline assignment: CDR1 SGHDN and CDR2 FVKESK. V shed 3 bases and J shed 6 bases, with 12 bases lying between them. CDR3 size: 13 residues. DNA of the CDR3: TGTGCCAGCAGCCAGGGCAGGGGCTTCGAGCAGTACTTC. Translating gives CASSQGRGFEQYF.

The table lists this clonotype with a few counts. The CDR3 sequence is CASTHAGELFF. CDR3 bases: TGTGCCAGCACCCACGCCGGGGAGCTGTTTTTT. This rearrangement joins TRBV12-3 or TRBV12-4 to TRBJ2-2; D uncertain. The V end was cut by 7 bases, the J end by 6 bases, with 6 bases between. This CDR3 has 11 amino acids.

This chain connects TRBV7-2 to TRBJ2-7, with TRBD2 identical over 7 bases. CDR1 and CDR2 from the germline V gene are SGHTA and FQGNSA. The CDR3 is made up of 16 amino acids. V shed 5 bases, J shed 0 bases, and the junction held 10 bases outside the gene matches. The CDR3 reads CASSLRGASGSYEQYF. The CDR3 region has the DNA TGTGCCAGCAGCCTCAGAGGAGCTAGCGGCTCCTACGAGCAGTACTTC. Drawing the rest from reference TRBV7-2 and TRBJ2-7, the complete variable domain is GAGVSQSPSNKVTEKGKDVELRCDPISGHTALYWYRQSLGQGLEFLIYFQGNSAPDKSGLPSDRFSAERTGGSVSTLTIQRTQQEDSAVYLCASSLRGASGSYEQYFGPGTRLTVT.

V and J are TRBV3-1 and TRBJ1-3; TRBD1 is a possible D gene (5 bases). CDR1 is LGHDT, CDR2 YNNKEL, per germline (reference sequence). The CDR3 length is 14 residues. Deletions cut 4 bases from V and 5 bases from J, with 12 bases between. CDR3 protein: CASSLRGARNTIYF. The CDR3 DNA is TGTGCCAGCAGCCTACGAGGGGCTCGAAACACCATATATTTT.

This clonotype was observed a handful of times. The chain recombines TRBV2 with TRBJ2-2; 8 bases align to TRBD2. In germline, CDR1 is SNHLY, CDR2 FYNNEI. V lost 6 bases to trimming and J lost 2 bases; unmatched junction nucleotides: 2. The CDR3 sequence is 14 residues long. DNA for the CDR3: TGTGCCAGCAGCACTAGCGGCAACACCGGGGAGCTGTTTTTT. Protein: CASSTSGNTGELFF.

Of note for this clonotype: It is likely a read error, because the conserved phenylalanine at the end of the CDR3 is missing. The V and J genes are TRBV4-2 and TRBJ2-1; perhaps TRBD2 as D (8 bases). Germline CDR1 LGHNA, CDR2 YNFKEQ. Trimming took 8 bases from V and 12 from J, leaving 26 bases between them. The CDR3 totals 15 residues. CDR3 DNA sequence: TGTGCCAGCGCGTTAGGTAGCGGGGTACCAGGGGGGCAGTTCTCC. This gives the protein CASALGSGVPGGQFS.

This clonotype was detected a few times. DNA of the CDR3: TGTGCCAGCAGGGCGACAGGGGGGTTACAGAAAGCTTTCTTT. This encodes CASRATGGLQKAFF. This sequence joins TRBV12-3 or TRBV12-4 and TRBJ1-1; 9 bases match TRBD1. V was clipped by 6 bases and J by 9 bases; unmatched bases: 11. The CDR3 consists of 14 residues.

J is TRBJ2-1 and V is TRBV7-2, with D perhaps assigned TRBD1 or TRBD2 (5 bases each). CDR3 length: 16 amino acids. Germline-derived CDR1 and CDR2 are SGHTA and FQGNSA. Trimming pared 0 bases from V and 3 bases from J, leaving 12 bases between. In DNA form, the CDR3 reads TGTGCCAGCAGCTTAGCGCAGGGACGGGTCTACAATGAGCAGTTCTTC. Amino acid sequence: CASSLAQGRVYNEQFF.

The chain joins TRBV4-1 to TRBJ2-1; tentative D call: TRBD1 (5 bases). The CDR3 spans 17 residues. Trimming cost V 4 bases and J 5 bases, with 21 bases left between them. Germline-derived CDR1 and CDR2 are MGHRA and YSYEKL. This CDR3 is CASSPLIGVGSNNEQFF. DNA of the CDR3: TGCGCCAGCAGCCCCCTAATAGGGGTCGGTAGTAACAATGAGCAGTTCTTC.

Notes on this clonotype: Just one base apart from a much larger clone, this may be a read error. The chain joins TRBV11-2 to TRBJ2-1, with TRBD2 identical over 7 bases. In germline, CDR1 is SGHAT, CDR2 FQNNGV. This CDR3 is 12 amino acids long. V lost 1 base, J lost 14 bases, and 5 bases stayed unmatched. The CDR3 is CASSLVGGGKFF. In DNA form, the CDR3 reads TGTGCCAGCAGCTTAGTCGGGGGAGGGAAGTTCTTC.

CDR3 DNA: TGTGCCAGCCGTCACGAGTACGAGCAGTACTTC. It codes for CASRHEYEQYF. The chain combines TRBV6-1 with TRBJ2-7; D call uncertain. The germline V and J ends were trimmed by 8 bases and 4 bases, with 9 bases remaining between them. The length of the CDR3 is 11 residues. Germline-derived CDR1 and CDR2 are MNHNS and SASEGT.

This clonotype turned up a few times. The chain is built from TRBV7-3 and TRBJ2-1; 8 positions match TRBD2. Losses at the gene ends were 1 base for V and 8 bases for J; bases not matched to a gene: 10. CDR3 length: 16 residues. Germline CDR1 reads SGHTA; CDR2 reads FQGTGA. CDR3 coding DNA: TGTGCCAGCAGCTTAATCGGGAGGGGAGACCAGCATGAGCAGTTCTTC. Its translation is CASSLIGRGDQHEQFF.

This clonotype was picked up many times. V and J are TRBV27 and TRBJ2-7; 7 bases are a match to TRBD1. The CDR3 has 13 amino acids. The junction had 4 bases not matched to a gene; V was cut back by 5 bases and J by 3 bases. Germline CDR1 MNHEY, CDR2 SMNVEV (reference sequence). In nucleotides, the CDR3 is TGTGCCAGCAGTGGCTCAGGGGGCTACGAGCAGTACTTC. This gives the protein CASSGSGGYEQYF.